This T cell receptor beta chain is from a study of T-cell memory formation after mild COVID-19. J was trimmed by 5 bases and V by 4 bases; bases with no gene match: 12. The CDR3 extends over 16 amino acids. Germline V CDR1 and CDR2: SGHVS, FQNEAQ. TCRdb re-analysed the 5' RACE reads in MiXCR, keeping a single row per CDR3 protein. The sample shows approximately 250,000 distinct CDR3 sequences, roughly 17% of them seen only once. Many counts were recorded for this clonotype. Sequencing was carried out using PBMCs or a T cell subset sorted from them (not recorded which). The clonotype originates from a man between 18 and 29 years old who had mild COVID-19 (a few samples of this study predate the infection). Cell type and time point are not known. This chain uses TRBV7-8 with TRBJ2-5; 8 bases agree with TRBD2. CDR3 DNA: TGTGCCAGCAGCTGGGAGCCGGGACGCGGGGGGGAGACCCAGTACTTC. Its protein product is CASSWEPGRGGETQYF.